This is a list of T cell receptor beta chains from one sample in a study of shared clonotypes between healthy human individuals. Using immunoSEQ multiplex PCR, the repertoire was profiled, and TCRdb retains in-frame clones only, with some absent. The top ten hold roughly 36% of the sample, which has about 690,000 clones, less than 95% seen once. The source material was memory CD8+ T cells from PBMCs. The receptors here all came from a man between 18 and 35 years old in good health. Some clones in this sample may be carry-over from other donors' samples. CDR3s include the opening cysteine and the closing phenylalanine or tryptophan. A D gene is named only where the DNA matches it firmly. Size values are once, few and many counts, or a class for expanded clones, and some rows have none.

clone size	V gene	J gene	D gene	CDR3 protein
-	TRBV29-1	TRBJ2-1	TRBD2	CSVEGTSGRDISEQFF
once	TRBV9	TRBJ2-3	-	CASSVAGTLADTQYF
once	TRBV11-2	TRBJ2-1	-	CASSFTVEVAAYNEQFF
-	TRBV4-3	TRBJ2-7	TRBD1	CASSHGTGVCEQYF
once	TRBV5-1	TRBJ2-7	-	CASSLELWTGSDEQYF
-	TRBV7-3	TRBJ2-4	-	CASSSSGTEKNIQYF
once	TRBV5-1	TRBJ2-1	-	CASSFPDPYNEQFF
few	TRBV19	TRBJ1-1	-	CASSLVNTEAFF
-	TRBV28	TRBJ2-7	TRBD1	CASRKRQGTSYEQYF
-	TRBV13	TRBJ2-7	TRBD2	CASSLGGRGYEQYF
-	TRBV7-2	TRBJ2-2	-	CASSYPGPSTGELFF
-	TRBV10-2	TRBJ2-7	-	CASSVPGYGSYEQYF
-	TRBV5-6	TRBJ2-1	TRBD1	CASSFWGPAGGGNEQFF
few	TRBV12-5	TRBJ2-3	-	CASGWDADTQYF
once	TRBV7-9	TRBJ2-1	TRBD1	CASSPPLGGQESEQFF
-	TRBV7-9	TRBJ2-1	-	CASSTNRDPLGYNEQFF
-	TRBV6-6	TRBJ2-2	TRBD1	CASSSGTANTGELFF
-	TRBV28	TRBJ2-7	-	CASTIRGSSYEQYF
-	TRBV4-1	TRBJ2-7	TRBD2	CASSQRSSGNSYEQYF
-	TRBV29-1	TRBJ2-7	-	CSVTSPRSSTEQYF
-	TRBV30	TRBJ2-2	-	CAWGNLHAANTGELFF
-	TRBV27	TRBJ2-3	-	CASSPLGDTQYF
-	TRBV27	TRBJ2-1	TRBD2	CASSLSVGGSPSNEQFF
-	TRBV9	TRBJ2-2	-	CASSATGLTGELFF
-	TRBV5-1	TRBJ2-3	TRBD2	CASSWDRDRSLLGRVEDTQYF
-	TRBV19	TRBJ2-5	-	CASSDWGYQETQYF
-	TRBV27	TRBJ1-2	-	CASSLGGSYGYTF
-	TRBV7-3	TRBJ1-2	TRBD1	CASSPQGASYYGYTF
once	TRBV27	TRBJ2-7	-	CASSLRPPSYEQYF
-	TRBV19	TRBJ1-2	-	CASSGFGSLSYGYTF
once	TRBV7-8	TRBJ2-5	-	CASSLYARAQETQYF
-	TRBV27	TRBJ2-3	-	CASSPRPDTQYF
-	TRBV28	TRBJ2-7	TRBD2	CASSSVSGSSYEQYF
-	TRBV27	TRBJ2-7	-	CASSFGRSSYEQYF
-	TRBV5-1	TRBJ2-1	TRBD2	CASSWTSGLFNEQFF
-	TRBV27	TRBJ2-7	TRBD1	CASSLIPGTAFYEQYF
-	TRBV27	TRBJ2-7	TRBD2	CASSPHSGSYEQYF
-	TRBV5-4	TRBJ2-2	TRBD2	CASSLLAGVYTGELFF
-	TRBV19	TRBJ2-2	-	CASSILVTGELFF
-	TRBV6-1	TRBJ2-7	TRBD2	CASSDRLAGDYEQYF
once	TRBV11-2	TRBJ2-5	TRBD1	CASSLGAVGGPSQETQYF
-	TRBV28	TRBJ2-3	-	CASSSRLIQSITDTQYF
-	TRBV5-1	TRBJ2-1	TRBD2	CASSLGVLAGNNEQFF
-	TRBV7-7	TRBJ2-2	TRBD2	CASSRNIGTSGGGGELFF
-	TRBV28	TRBJ2-3	-	CASSLFPTDTQYF
-	TRBV7-8	TRBJ1-5	-	CASSADGGIQPQHF
-	TRBV9	TRBJ2-6	-	CASSVALGTESSFVRGANVLTF
few	TRBV11-2	TRBJ2-5	-	CASSAQETQYF
-	TRBV28	TRBJ2-7	-	CATFVKGQSSYEQYF
-	TRBV7-9	TRBJ2-1	TRBD2	CASSKSPSGVYNEQFF
-	TRBV9	TRBJ2-7	-	CASSVGGGGTDEQYF
once	TRBV30	TRBJ2-5	-	CAWSGYRETQYF
-	TRBV28	TRBJ1-3	-	CASSLVWPGTGSSGNTIYF
-	TRBV28	TRBJ2-3	-	CASSLSPSRSTDTQYF
-	TRBV5-8	TRBJ2-3	-	CASSSDRTDTQYF